This T cell receptor beta chain appears in the sequencing data of a study of naive and memory T cell subsets. Study outcomes and limitations: Naive repertoires, especially CD8, held a few larger clonotypes, possibly memory cells re-expressing CD45RA.

Trimming stripped 2 bases from V and 2 bases from J, with 6 bases between. CDR1 SGHTA and CDR2 FQGTGA come from the germline V gene. The CDR3 is 13 residues long. CD8 T cells were positively selected from what remained after CD4 positive selection. This clonotype was observed a handful of times. Its target is not known. The beta constant-region primer was an equimolar mix of two oligonucleotides covering TRBC1 and TRBC2. Ligated cDNA was amplified by four rounds of PCR with nested alpha and beta constant-region primers and SP2. An oligonucleotide with the SP2 primer and a 12-nucleotide UMI was ligated to the cDNA 3' end. One entry per CDR3 protein, called by TCRdb with MiXCR from the UMI-ligation and nested PCR reads. Of over 130,000 distinct CDR3 sequences detected, approximately 20% appear once; the ten largest clones hold 0.5% to 0.75%.

This clonotype was obtained from a human donor in good health. The rearrangement uses TRBV7-3 and TRBJ1-1; D remains ambiguous. The sequenced material came from naive CD8+ T cells from blood. The CDR3 region is CASSLDSNTEAFF. The DNA for the CDR3 is TGTGCCAGCAGCTTAGATAGCAACACTGAAGCTTTCTTT.